This T cell receptor beta chain appears in the sequencing data of a study of blood T cell repertoires in COVID-19. On the study more broadly: PBMCs, B-cell-depleted T cells, or T cells were the source of the cDNA or gDNA that made up the material.

The V gene lost 3 bases and the J gene lost 7 bases, with 15 bases spanning the gap. The germline gives CDR1 SQVTM, CDR2 ANQGSEA. This CDR3 has 13 amino acids. Original data processing: Estimation of nucleated cell counts relied on the amplification of reference gene primers. Measured with immunoSEQ multiplex PCR; TCRdb has only the in-frame clones, and not every one. V and J calls and clone size are given by that table; D and trimming were obtained from the DNA. Among over 100,000 clones, roughly 83% were seen once, and the ten largest hold roughly 20%. V and J are TRBV29-1 and TRBJ1-2; no clear D gene. The origin of this receptor is a woman aged 55-70 years with acute or convalescent COVID-19. The sequenced material came from peripheral blood. As DNA, the CDR3 is TGCAGCGTTGAGGAGGGTTTTTCTGTTGGCTACACCTTC. The encoded protein is CSVEEGFSVGYTF.